These 25 T cell receptor beta chains were all obtained from the same sample, sequenced in a study of blood T cell repertoires in COVID-19. Data came from immunoSEQ multiplex PCR; TCRdb stores just in-frame clones and leaves some out. The sample has around 310,000 clones; roughly 90% are singletons. Sequencing was carried out using PBMCs or T cells enriched from blood (not recorded which). The receptors derive from a woman aged 25 to 39 who had recovered from COVID-19.

The chain combines TRBV7-9 with TRBJ2-1; 7 bases align to TRBD1. Trimming cost V 2 bases and J 8 bases; bases outside gene matches: 6. The CDR3 covers 14 residues. Germline lookup yields CDR1 SEHNR and CDR2 FQNEAQ (reference sequence). The CDR3 sequence is CASSLPTGNDEQFF. Written as DNA, the CDR3 is TGTGCCAGCAGCTTACCGACAGGGAATGATGAGCAGTTCTTC.

The chain recombines TRBV7-9 with TRBJ2-2; TRBD1 is a possible D gene (6 bases). Germline lookup yields CDR1 SEHNR and CDR2 FQNEAQ (reference sequence). Trimming shortened V by 1 base and J by 3 bases, and 6 bases separated the two germline ends. The CDR3 has 14 residues. Written as DNA, the CDR3 is TGTGCCAGCAGCTTAGGGGGGCACACCGGGGAGCTGTTTTTT. Its translation is CASSLGGHTGELFF.

In this sample, this clone turned up once. The chain combines TRBV5-1 with TRBJ2-1; 10 bases map to TRBD2. The V and J ends lost 2 bases and 1 base, in that order; junction bases with no gene match: 15. In germline, CDR1 is SGHRS, CDR2 YFSETQ. The length of the CDR3 is 20 residues. The CDR3: CASSFLRTSGRPRSYNEQFF. The CDR3 nucleotides are TGCGCCAGCAGCTTCCTGCGGACTAGCGGAAGGCCCCGATCCTACAATGAGCAGTTCTTC.

This chain links TRBV10-3 with TRBJ2-5, with TRBD2 matching 12 bases. The CDR3 loop spans 15 amino acids. Germline V CDR1 and CDR2: ENHRY, SYGVKD. V gave up 3 bases and J gave up 5 bases; unmatched junction bases: 4. In nucleotides, the CDR3 is TGTGCCATCAGTGACCTAGCGGGAGGGTTGGAGACCCAGTACTTC. Translating it yields CAISDLAGGLETQYF.

The chain joins TRBV2 to TRBJ2-1; no definite D call. The CDR3 sequence is 13 residues long. V was trimmed by 1 base and J by 14 bases, leaving 15 bases between them. CDR1 and CDR2 (germline): SNHLY, FYNNEI. Here the CDR3 reads CASSEVGAASKFF. The CDR3 nucleotides read TGTGCCAGCAGTGAAGTTGGTGCGGCAAGCAAGTTCTTC.

The chain links TRBV27 to TRBJ2-1; D is perhaps TRBD2 (6 bases). The CDR3 contains 14 residues. CDR1 is MNHEY and CDR2 is SMNVEV in the germline V gene (reference sequence). The V end was cut by 5 bases, the J end by 0 bases, with 8 bases between. The chain's CDR3 is CASSAGSSYNEQFF. Here the CDR3 DNA reads TGTGCCAGCAGTGCGGGAAGCTCCTACAATGAGCAGTTCTTC.

The gene calls are TRBV7-6 and TRBJ2-2; a possible D gene is TRBD1 (5 bases). Trimming left V 0 bases short and J 4 bases short, with 15 bases between. CDR1 SGHVS and CDR2 FNYEAQ come from the germline V gene. The CDR3 length is 17 residues. The CDR3 nucleotides read TGTGCCAGCAGCTTAGCGATGATTTGGCAGGGCACCGGGGAGCTGTTTTTT. Its translation is CASSLAMIWQGTGELFF.

With regard to this clone: Other DNA sequences in this specimen translate into the identical CDR3. V and J are TRBV5-1 and TRBJ1-5, with 9 nucleotides matching TRBD1. The CDR3 runs to 15 residues. V lost 0 bases to trimming and J lost 7 bases; unmatched junction nucleotides: 5. Germline CDR1 and CDR2: SGHRS and YFSETQ. CDR3 nucleotides: TGCGCCAGCAGCTTGGGGACAGGGGTTGGACAGCCCCAGCATTTT. Amino acids: CASSLGTGVGQPQHF.

This clone has just one count. The chain uses TRBV3-1 (or the pseudogene TRBV3-2) and TRBJ2-1; the match to TRBD2 covers 15 bases. Trimming at V came to 4 bases and at J to 7 bases, leaving 14 bases not matched to a gene. The CDR3 runs 19 residues. The V gene's germline CDR1 is LGHDT and CDR2 YNNKEL (reference sequence). CDR3: CASSRPGLAGGPGGNEQFF. The CDR3 DNA reads as TGTGCCAGCAGCCGCCCCGGACTAGCGGGAGGGCCAGGTGGGAATGAGCAGTTCTTC.

The chain links TRBV19 to TRBJ2-4; 10 bases match TRBD1. The CDR3 totals 14 residues. V trimming: 3 bases; J trimming: 8 bases; junction bases outside the gene matches: 4. Germline CDR1 and CDR2: LNHDA and SQIVND (reference sequence). The CDR3 reads CASSIGQGVDIQYF. The CDR3 DNA reads as TGTGCCAGTAGTATCGGACAGGGGGTGGACATTCAGTACTTC. Looking up the rest from reference TRBV19 and TRBJ2-4 gives the full variable domain: DGGITQSPKYLFRKEGQNVTLSCEQNLNHDAMYWYRQDPGQGLRLIYYSQIVNDFQKGDIAEGYSVSREKKESFPLTVTSAQKNPTAFYLCASSIGQGVDIQYFGAGTRLSVL.

The J gene is TRBJ1-2, the V gene TRBV6-6; D not resolved. Trimming took off 2 bases at V and 7 bases at J, with 14 bases between the two ends. Germline values: CDR1 MNHNY, CDR2 SVGAGI (reference sequence). The CDR3 has 14 amino acids. The CDR3 protein is CASSYGGLSGGYTF. The CDR3 bases are TGTGCCAGCAGTTACGGCGGGCTGAGCGGTGGCTACACCTTC.

This sequence joins TRBV30 and TRBJ1-1; 8 bases are a match to TRBD1. This CDR3 is 15 amino acids long. Germline V lookup: CDR1 GTSNPN, CDR2 SVGIG (reference sequence). V trimming: 2 bases; J trimming: 6 bases; junction bases outside the gene matches: 11. CDR3 protein: CAWSQSVAGGPEAFF. In DNA form, the CDR3 reads TGTGCCTGGAGTCAGAGCGTGGCAGGGGGCCCTGAAGCTTTCTTT. The full variable domain, rest sourced from reference TRBV30 and TRBJ1-1, is SQTIHQWPATLVQPVGSPLSLECTVEGTSNPNLYWYRQAAGRGLQLLFYSVGIGQISSEVPQNLSASRPQDRQFILSSKKLLLSDSGFYLCAWSQSVAGGPEAFFGQGTRLTVV.

V usage is TRBV5-1 and J usage is TRBJ2-5, with a weak D call TRBD1 (6 bases). The germline V and J ends were trimmed by 1 base and 4 bases, with 20 bases remaining between them. The CDR3 loop spans 17 amino acids. Looked up from germline, CDR1 is SGHRS and CDR2 is YFSETQ. Here the CDR3 DNA reads TGCGCCAGCAGCTTGTCAGGGGATCGTGGGTCAGCAGAGACCCAGTACTTC. This sequence encodes CASSLSGDRGSAETQYF. Filled out from reference TRBV5-1 and TRBJ2-5, the complete variable domain reads KAGVTQTPRYLIKTRGQQVTLSCSPISGHRSVSWYQQTPGQGLQFLFEYFSETQRNKGNFPGRFSGRQFSNSRSEMNVSTLELGDSALYLCASSLSGDRGSAETQYFGPGTRLLVL.

Remarks on this clone: Other DNA sequences of this sample code for an identical CDR3. The CDR3 nucleotides are TGTGCCAGCAGCTTACAGGGGGCAAATACTGAAGCTTTCTTT. Protein sequence: CASSLQGANTEAFF. This chain connects TRBV11-3 to TRBJ1-1; TRBD1 matches at 8 bases. Germline values: CDR1 SGHNT, CDR2 YENEEA. CDR3 size: 14 residues. Trimming removed 2 bases from V and 5 bases from J; junction bases left unmatched: 4. Drawing the rest from reference TRBV11-3 and TRBJ1-1, the complete variable domain is EAGVVQSPRYKIIEKKQPVAFWCNPISGHNTLYWYLQNLGQGPELLIRYENEEAVDDSQLPKDRFSAERLKGVDSTLKIQPAELGDSAVYLCASSLQGANTEAFFGQGTRLTVV.

The chain combines TRBV7-9 with TRBJ2-3; TRBD1 matches 9 bases. This CDR3 has 15 amino acids. Germline assignment: CDR1 SEHNR and CDR2 FQNEAQ (reference sequence). V shed 5 bases and J 3 bases; nucleotides not matched to a gene: 6. The CDR3 loop reads CASSPGTGSTDTQYF. The CDR3 coding sequence is TGTGCCAGCAGCCCAGGGACAGGGAGTACAGATACGCAGTATTTT.

The chain joins TRBV6-5 to TRBJ2-3; possibly TRBD2 for D (6 bases). Trimming took off 7 bases at V and 2 bases at J, with 13 bases between the two ends. Germline CDR1 reads MNHEY; CDR2 reads SVGAGI. The CDR3 contains 14 residues. CDR3 nucleotides: TGTGCCAGCATGTTAGCGGCAATCACAGATACGCAGTATTTT. It specifies CASMLAAITDTQYF.

The chain joins TRBV3-1 (or the pseudogene TRBV3-2) to TRBJ1-2, with 7 positions matching TRBD1. Per germline, CDR1 LGHDT and CDR2 YNNKEL (reference sequence). The CDR3 is 14 residues long. V gave up 5 bases and J gave up 4 bases; unmatched junction bases: 7. The DNA of the CDR3 is TGTGCCAGCAGCGAACAGGGGACTGGCTATGGCTACACCTTC. Protein sequence: CASSEQGTGYGYTF.

This clone was seen a few times. The chain recombines TRBV7-6 with TRBJ2-6; TRBD2 matches 11 bases. The V segment lost 4 bases and the J segment 0 bases; nucleotides outside the gene matches: 17. Per the germline V gene, CDR1 is SGHVS and CDR2 is FNYEAQ. This CDR3 contains 22 residues. CDR3 nucleotide sequence: TGTGCCAGCAGCTCCATCAAGAAGATTAGCGGGAGGGCCCGCTCTGGGGCCAACGTCCTGACTTTC. Residues: CASSSIKKISGRARSGANVLTF.

The chain has TRBV28 and TRBJ2-2; D possibly corresponds to TRBD1 (6 bases). The length of the CDR3 is 17 residues. Germline CDR1 MDHEN, CDR2 SYDVKM. V lost 2 bases and J lost 3, with 16 bases in between. CDR3 in amino acids: CASSLALGTHHTGELFF. The CDR3 nucleotides read TGTGCCAGCAGTTTAGCATTGGGGACACACCACACCGGGGAGCTGTTTTTT. Full variable domain (missing parts from reference TRBV28 and TRBJ2-2): DVKVTQSSRYLVKRTGEKVFLECVQDMDHENMFWYRQDPGLGLRLIYFSYDVKMKEKGDIPEGYSVSREKKERFSLILESASTNQTSMYLCASSLALGTHHTGELFFGEGSRLTVL.

The chain couples TRBV12-5 to TRBJ1-1; 7 nucleotides align to TRBD1. The CDR3 contains 15 residues. Germline trimming cut 3 bases from V and 4 bases from J; bases unmatched to any gene: 8. Germline CDR1 LGHNT, CDR2 FRNRAP. CDR3 DNA: TGTGCTAGTGGTTTTATCGCAGACAGGGTCACTGAAGCTTTCTTT. Translating gives CASGFIADRVTEAFF.

The genes are TRBV10-3 and TRBJ1-1, with no clear D. Trimming shortened V by 6 bases and J by 7 bases, and 15 bases separated the two germline ends. This CDR3 comprises 13 residues. Germline CDR1 and CDR2: ENHRY and SYGVKD. CDR3 residues: CAIRKQWVGEAFF. DNA for the CDR3: TGTGCCATCAGAAAACAGTGGGTGGGTGAAGCTTTCTTT.

The chain joins TRBV10-3 to TRBJ1-3; 9 bases fit TRBD1. Germline V CDR1 and CDR2: ENHRY, SYGVKD. The CDR3 has 17 amino acids. The trim removed 5 bases at V and 4 bases at J, leaving 12 bases unmatched. The CDR3 region has the DNA TGTGCCATCAGTAACAGGGGGCTTCTCCGTCCGGGAAACACCATATATTTT. Encoded protein: CAISNRGLLRPGNTIYF.

The chain carries TRBV7-3 and TRBJ2-7; maybe TRBD2 (6 bases). This CDR3 region has 14 residues. The V end lost 4 bases, the J end lost 3 bases, and 13 bases lay between the germline ends. In germline, CDR1 is SGHTA, CDR2 FQGTGA. CDR3 loop: CASSYQGGNYEQYF. CDR3 DNA sequence: TGTGCCAGCAGCTACCAGGGAGGAAACTACGAGCAGTACTTC.

The CDR3 coding sequence is TGTGCCAGCAGCTTCGTCTTAATTGGGACAGGGGGTTACGAGCAGTACTTC. Encoded protein: CASSFVLIGTGGYEQYF. The gene calls are TRBV12-1 and TRBJ2-7; no check of the table's D call, TRBD1, against the DNA was made. TRBV12-1 is a pseudogene segment. The CDR3 is 17 residues long.

The V call is TRBV5-5, the J call TRBJ1-3, with TRBD1 matching 9 bases. The CDR3 is 17 amino acids. Germline CDR1 SGHKS, CDR2 YYEKEE (reference sequence). V shed 1 base and J 4 bases; nucleotides not matched to a gene: 9. The CDR3 region is CASSLNRGPLEGNTIYF. The CDR3 nucleotides read TGTGCCAGCAGCTTGAACAGGGGGCCCTTGGAGGGAAACACCATATATTTT.